These 23 T cell receptor beta chains share one sample of origin, sequenced in a study of T-cell reconstitution after alpha-beta-depleted transplantation in children. Preparation of the TCRbeta library used unique molecular identifiers. TCRdb reprocessed the PCR reads via MiXCR and lists one record per CDR3 protein. The repertoire holds 420,000 or so distinct CDR3 sequences, about a tenth seen once, with roughly 6% in the top ten. The sample consisted of PBMCs from the stem cell graft donor, taken from the stem cell graft. Receptors were obtained from a human donor who donated a stem cell graft to a child with acute myeloid leukemia.

This clonotype was counted between two and nine times. The V call is TRBV20-1, the J call TRBJ2-5, with a weak D call TRBD2 (6 bases). Trimming shortened V by 3 bases and J by 9 bases, and 17 bases separated the two germline ends. The CDR3 runs 13 residues. Germline V gene data show CDR1 as DFQATT and CDR2 as SNEGSKA (reference sequence). Written as DNA, the CDR3 is TGCAGTGCTAGGGGGGATACTAGCTTGTCCCAGTACTTC. Its translation is CSARGDTSLSQYF.

The CDR3 bases are TGCGCCAGCAAGGCTAGCGGGGTAAATGAGCAGTTCTTC. It is translated as CASKASGVNEQFF. The chain couples TRBV5-1 to TRBJ2-1; 9 bases fit TRBD2. CDR3 length equals 13 residues. CDR1 SGHRS and CDR2 YFSETQ come from the germline V gene. J lost 7 bases, V lost 6 bases, and 5 bases had no gene match. The full variable domain, with the rest looked up from reference TRBV5-1 and TRBJ2-1, is KAGVTQTPRYLIKTRGQQVTLSCSPISGHRSVSWYQQTPGQGLQFLFEYFSETQRNKGNFPGRFSGRQFSNSRSEMNVSTLELGDSALYLCASKASGVNEQFFGPGTRLTVL.

There are a few counts of this clonotype. V gene TRBV5-1 combines with J gene TRBJ2-5, with 11 bases lining up with TRBD2. Germline loops: CDR1 SGHRS, CDR2 YFSETQ. Trimming at V came to 4 bases and at J to 3 bases, leaving 5 bases not matched to a gene. This CDR3 is 15 amino acids long. The DNA of the CDR3 is TGCGCCAGCAGCCGGACTAGCGGGTATGAAGAGACCCAGTACTTC. Protein: CASSRTSGYEETQYF. The full variable domain, its missing parts supplied by reference TRBV5-1 and TRBJ2-5, is KAGVTQTPRYLIKTRGQQVTLSCSPISGHRSVSWYQQTPGQGLQFLFEYFSETQRNKGNFPGRFSGRQFSNSRSEMNVSTLELGDSALYLCASSRTSGYEETQYFGPGTRLLVL.

This chain links TRBV5-6 with TRBJ1-3, with D possibly matching TRBD1 (5 bases). CDR1 is SGHDT and CDR2 is YYEEEE in the germline V gene. V dropped 1 base and J dropped 2 bases, with 7 bases sitting between them. The CDR3 covers 14 residues. The CDR3 spells CASSLFRAGNTIYF. Here the CDR3 DNA reads TGTGCCAGCAGCTTGTTCAGGGCTGGAAACACCATATATTTT.

This clonotype has only a few counts. This sequence joins TRBV20-1 and TRBJ1-2; D is uncertain. Trimming shortened V by 6 bases and J by 4 bases, and 15 bases separated the two germline ends. This CDR3 comprises 13 residues. CDR1 and CDR2 (germline): DFQATT, SNEGSKA (reference sequence). The CDR3 nucleotides are TGCAGTGCACTCCGGGAGACCTCCTATGGCTACACCTTC. Its protein product is CSALRETSYGYTF.

The genes are TRBV6-2 or TRBV6-3 and TRBJ2-3; D might be TRBD1 (5 bases). The V and J ends lost 2 bases and 0 bases respectively, with 18 bases between them. Germline V gene sequence: CDR1 MNHEY, CDR2 SVGEGT. The CDR3 totals 18 residues. The CDR3, as DNA: TGTGCCAGCAGTTACCCCCAGGGATTTCGGCCCAGCACAGATACGCAGTATTTT. Its translation is CASSYPQGFRPSTDTQYF.

This clonotype was seen more than once but under ten times. V is TRBV11-2 and J is TRBJ2-7; D possibly matches TRBD1 or TRBD2 (5 bases each). Between the trimmed V and J ends, which lost 2 bases and 2 bases, there was a span of 28 bases. This CDR3 region has 20 residues. Per germline, CDR1 SGHAT and CDR2 FQNNGV. The CDR3 is CASSLTGDTWETMLAYEQYF. The CDR3 DNA sequence: TGTGCCAGCAGCTTAACAGGTGACACCTGGGAGACTATGTTGGCCTACGAGCAGTACTTC.

In its sample, this clonotype was seen many times. This chain connects TRBV29-1 to TRBJ1-4; D is undetermined. The CDR3 length is 15 residues. Looked up from germline, CDR1 is SQVTM and CDR2 is ANQGSEA. The V gene lost 7 bases and the J gene lost 0 bases, with 15 bases spanning the gap. The CDR3 DNA follows: TGCAGCGCCACTCAACAAGGAGCAACTAATGAAAAACTGTTTTTT. Translating it yields CSATQQGATNEKLFF. Combining the CDR3 with reference TRBV29-1 and TRBJ1-4 gives the whole variable domain SAVISQKPSRDICQRGTSLTIQCQVDSQVTMMFWYRQQPGQSLTLIATANQGSEATYESGFVIDKFPISRPNLTFSTLTVSNMSPEDSSIYLCSATQQGATNEKLFFGSGTQLSVL.

V gene TRBV19 combines with J gene TRBJ2-7, with D possibly being TRBD1 (6 bases). Germline V CDR1 and CDR2: LNHDA, SQIVND (reference sequence). The CDR3 has 15 amino acids. Trimming stripped 8 bases from V and 1 base from J, with 18 bases between. The CDR3 DNA follows: TGTGCCAGTTCGGACGGACAGCCGCCATCCTACGAGCAGTACTTC. It is translated as CASSDGQPPSYEQYF.

The chain employs TRBV12-3 or TRBV12-4 and TRBJ2-3; a weak D match, TRBD1 (6 bases). The CDR3 loop spans 12 amino acids. Trimming took off 7 bases at V and 6 bases at J, with 11 bases between the two ends. This CDR3 reads CASKTGWDTQYF. The CDR3 nucleotides are TGTGCCAGCAAAACAGGGTGGGATACGCAGTATTTT.

The J gene is TRBJ2-3, the V gene TRBV29-1; D gene unclear. The CDR3 totals 13 residues. The germline gives CDR1 SQVTM, CDR2 ANQGSEA. V lost 5 bases to trimming and J lost 4 bases, with 13 bases between them. The CDR3 sequence: CSVPQGSADTQYF. CDR3 sequence (DNA): TGCAGCGTTCCACAAGGCAGCGCAGATACGCAGTATTTT.

This clonotype was seen more than once but under ten times. V gene TRBV18 combines with J gene TRBJ2-7; 8 bases are a match to TRBD2. Losses at the gene ends were 3 bases for V and 3 bases for J; bases not matched to a gene: 7. The CDR3 is 15 residues long. Germline V gene lookup returns CDR1 KGHSH and CDR2 LQKENI. This CDR3 is CASSPLAGRDYEQYF. The CDR3 bases are TGTGCCAGCTCACCCTTAGCGGGACGGGACTACGAGCAGTACTTC.

The sample holds a few counts of this clonotype. DNA for the CDR3: TGTGCCAGCAGCCCCTCGGCCATCATGGGAGATACGCAGTATTTT. Residues: CASSPSAIMGDTQYF. The chain joins TRBV7-9 to TRBJ2-3; D gene ambiguous. Trimming left V 5 bases short and J 5 bases short, with 17 bases between. Germline V gene lookup returns CDR1 SEHNR and CDR2 FQNEAQ (reference sequence). This CDR3 has 15 amino acids.

The chain couples TRBV3-1 to TRBJ1-1; D call uncertain. The CDR3 extends over 15 amino acids. Germline V gene data show CDR1 as LGHDT and CDR2 as YNNKEL (reference sequence). The ends were cut back, 3 bases at V and 0 bases at J, with 11 bases in the middle. The CDR3: CASSQSTTLNTEAFF. CDR3 DNA sequence: TGTGCCAGCAGCCAGAGTACGACACTGAACACTGAAGCTTTCTTT.

V is TRBV12-3 or TRBV12-4 and J is TRBJ2-2; D might be TRBD1 (6 bases). V was clipped by 2 bases and J by 7 bases, with 11 bases between them. This CDR3 spans 14 amino acids. CDR3 amino acids: CASSLRGQRGELFF. In DNA form, the CDR3 reads TGTGCCAGCAGTTTACGTGGACAGCGCGGGGAGCTGTTTTTT.

This clonotype was seen a few times. V gene TRBV12-3 or TRBV12-4 combines with J gene TRBJ2-3, with 7 bases matching TRBD2. This CDR3 contains 15 residues. V was pared by 2 bases and J by 9 bases, with 11 bases of the junction left unmatched. The CDR3 sequence: CASSLSGGGLTTQYF. In nucleotides, the CDR3 is TGTGCCAGCAGTTTAAGTGGGGGGGGACTGACGACGCAGTATTTT.

The gene calls are TRBV20-1 and TRBJ2-7, with TRBD2 matching over 9 bases. Per the germline V gene, CDR1 is DFQATT and CDR2 is SNEGSKA (reference sequence). With 6 bases clipped from V and 5 bases from J, the junction kept 8 bases outside the gene matches. The CDR3 is made up of 13 amino acids. The CDR3 nucleotides are TGCAGTGCCTTAGCGGGAGTGGTCCACGAGCAGTACTTC. Protein: CSALAGVVHEQYF.

Only one count was recorded for this clonotype. Since a much larger clone is just one base distant, this may be a read error. The rearrangement links TRBV7-9 to TRBJ1-1; D gene unclear. Germline V lookup: CDR1 SEHNR, CDR2 FQNEAQ (reference sequence). This CDR3 region has 15 residues. CDR3: CASSDGQLENTVAFF. The CDR3 region has the DNA TGTGCCAGCAGCGATGGGCAGCTAGAGAACACTGTAGCTTTCTTT.

The rearrangement uses TRBV19 and TRBJ2-5; 7 bases fit TRBD2. Trimming at V came to 6 bases and at J to 5 bases, leaving 9 bases not matched to a gene. There are 14 residues in the CDR3. Per germline, CDR1 LNHDA and CDR2 SQIVND (reference sequence). CDR3 in amino acids: CASRLTSPTETQYF. CDR3 nucleotides: TGTGCCAGTAGGCTGACTAGCCCCACGGAGACCCAGTACTTC. Using reference TRBV19 and TRBJ2-5 for the parts outside the CDR3, the full variable domain is DGGITQSPKYLFRKEGQNVTLSCEQNLNHDAMYWYRQDPGQGLRLIYYSQIVNDFQKGDIAEGYSVSREKKESFPLTVTSAQKNPTAFYLCASRLTSPTETQYFGPGTRLLVL.

The table lists this clonotype with many counts. The V and J genes are TRBV7-9 and TRBJ2-3; no firm D call. V dropped 5 bases and J dropped 0 bases, with 6 bases sitting between them. The V gene's germline CDR1 is SEHNR and CDR2 FQNEAQ (reference sequence). CDR3 size: 13 residues. The CDR3 DNA reads TGTGCCAGCAGCAATCCTAGCACAGATACGCAGTATTTT. Its translation is CASSNPSTDTQYF.

The chain couples TRBV11-1 to TRBJ2-1; 8 positions agree with TRBD2. The V and J ends lost 1 base and 8 bases, in that order; junction bases with no gene match: 10. The CDR3 extends over 16 amino acids. Germline CDR1 SGHAT, CDR2 FQDESV (reference sequence). The CDR3 sequence is CASSLVVGSGIDEQFF. The CDR3 bases are TGTGCCAGCAGCTTAGTCGTGGGTAGCGGGATAGATGAGCAGTTCTTC. The entire variable domain, with the rest obtained from reference TRBV11-1 and TRBJ2-1, is as follows: EAEVAQSPRYKITEKSQAVAFWCDPISGHATLYWYRQILGQGPELLVQFQDESVVDDSQLPKDRFSAERLKGVDSTLKIQPAELGDSAMYLCASSLVVGSGIDEQFFGPGTRLTVL.

The V gene is TRBV20-1, the J gene TRBJ2-5; TRBD2 agrees at 14 bases. The V and J ends lost 3 bases and 5 bases, in that order; junction bases with no gene match: 2. Looked up from germline, CDR1 is DFQATT and CDR2 is SNEGSKA (reference sequence). This CDR3 has 14 residues. CDR3 coding DNA: TGCAGTGCTAGGGGACTAGCGGGAGACGAGACCCAGTACTTC. It yields the protein CSARGLAGDETQYF.

The sample holds a few counts of this clonotype. The chain links TRBV12-3 or TRBV12-4 to TRBJ1-2; TRBD1 might be the D (5 bases). Trimming removed 0 bases from V and 4 bases from J, with 9 bases in between. The CDR3 length is 14 residues. The CDR3 DNA reads TGTGCCAGCAGTTTAGCCGGGGCTTCCTATGGCTACACCTTC. Its protein product is CASSLAGASYGYTF.